This T cell receptor beta chain was identified during a study of T cell repertoires in cytomegalovirus infection. Overall study context: Public TCR beta signatures indicated both CMV infection and matching HLA type.

Via MiXCR, TCRdb re-called the reads, giving one row per CDR3 protein. The sample gives 480,000 or so distinct CDR3 sequences, about 11% of which show up once; roughly 10% is in the top ten. This clonotype was recorded at least ten times. Its antigen is still unknown. Per the germline V gene, CDR1 is SEHNR and CDR2 is FQNEAQ (reference sequence). This CDR3 region has 15 residues. Trimming cost V 1 base and J 10 bases; bases outside gene matches: 10. General study findings and limits: Dominating the ex vivo response were TCR beta clonotypes that were CMV-specific and HLA-C-restricted. Summed frequency of public TCR beta families distinguished CMV carriers with the relevant HLA.

The specimen sequenced was PBMCs. This receptor was obtained from a human donor in good health (CMV status not recorded). Some clones in this sample may be carry-over from other donors' samples. The chain joins TRBV7-9 to TRBJ2-1; 7 nucleotides agree with TRBD2. CDR3 protein: CASSLGGNLAEEQFF. The CDR3 nucleotides read TGTGCCAGCAGCTTAGGAGGAAATCTAGCGGAGGAGCAGTTCTTC.